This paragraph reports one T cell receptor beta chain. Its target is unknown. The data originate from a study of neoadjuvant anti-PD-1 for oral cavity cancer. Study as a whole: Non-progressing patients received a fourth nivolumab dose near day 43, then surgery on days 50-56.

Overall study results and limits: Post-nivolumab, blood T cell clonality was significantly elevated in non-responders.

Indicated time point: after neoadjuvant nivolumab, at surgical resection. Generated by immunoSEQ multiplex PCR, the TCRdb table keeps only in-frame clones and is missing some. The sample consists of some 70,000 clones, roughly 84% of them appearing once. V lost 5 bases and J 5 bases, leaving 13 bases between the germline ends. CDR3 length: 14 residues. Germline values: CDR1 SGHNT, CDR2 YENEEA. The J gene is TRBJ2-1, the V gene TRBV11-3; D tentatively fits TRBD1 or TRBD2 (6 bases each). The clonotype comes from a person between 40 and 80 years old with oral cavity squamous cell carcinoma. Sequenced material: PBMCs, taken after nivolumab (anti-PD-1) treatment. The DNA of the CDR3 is TGTGCCAGCAGCAAACGGGGGCTCAACAATGAGCAGTTCTTC. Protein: CASSKRGLNNEQFF. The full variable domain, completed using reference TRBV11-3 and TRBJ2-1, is EAGVVQSPRYKIIEKKQPVAFWCNPISGHNTLYWYLQNLGQGPELLIRYENEEAVDDSQLPKDRFSAERLKGVDSTLKIQPAELGDSAVYLCASSKRGLNNEQFFGPGTRLTVL.